Presented here are 4 T cell receptor beta chains from one specimen sequenced in a study of T cells in Graves' hyperthyroidism and ophthalmopathy. Using RNA transcripts as the source, TCR beta CDR3 regions were amplified. The TCR CDR3 first-round RT-PCR relied on the HTBI primer set. MiXCR, applied by TCRdb to the multiplex PCR reads, yields one record per CDR3 protein. Among hundreds of thousands of distinct CDR3 sequences, roughly 15% were seen once, and the ten largest hold 12%. The source material was blood. Source of these receptors: a woman between 45 and 65 years old with Graves' ophthalmopathy.

The rearrangement uses TRBV19 and TRBJ2-1; TRBD2 might be the D (5 bases). Germline lookup yields CDR1 LNHDA and CDR2 SQIVND (reference sequence). CDR3 length: 15 amino acids. Trimming cost V 7 bases and J 7 bases, with 20 bases left between them. The CDR3 sequence: CASTSRERLGNEQFF. The CDR3 DNA is TGTGCCAGTACAAGTAGGGAGAGGCTCGGGAATGAGCAGTTCTTC.

The chain is built from TRBV4-3 and TRBJ2-7; perhaps TRBD1 as D (6 bases). The germline gives CDR1 LGHNA, CDR2 YSLEER. The germline V and J ends were trimmed by 0 bases and 2 bases, with 14 bases remaining between them. CDR3 length: 16 residues. The CDR3, as DNA: TGCGCCAGCAGCCAAGAGGCGGTAGCAGGGGCCTACGAGCAGTACTTC. Its protein is CASSQEAVAGAYEQYF.

This clonotype has ten or more counts. The chain has TRBV2 and TRBJ1-1; D is unclear. V lost 4 bases and J lost 4, with 10 bases in between. CDR3 size: 13 residues. Germline values: CDR1 SNHLY, CDR2 FYNNEI. The CDR3 is CASSVEGGTEAFF. CDR3 DNA sequence: TGTGCCAGCAGTGTGGAGGGAGGCACTGAAGCTTTCTTT. The full variable domain, its missing parts supplied by reference TRBV2 and TRBJ1-1, is EPEVTQTPSHQVTQMGQEVILRCVPISNHLYFYWYRQILGQKVEFLVSFYNNEISEKSEIFDDQFSVERPDGSNFTLKIRSTKLEDSAMYFCASSVEGGTEAFFGQGTRLTVV.

The chain carries TRBV27 and TRBJ2-6; D is possibly TRBD1 (6 bases). Trimming cost V 5 bases and J 5 bases, with 10 bases left between them. The germline V gene has CDR1 MNHEY and CDR2 SMNVEV (reference sequence). This CDR3 has 14 residues. Here the CDR3 DNA reads TGTGCCAGCAGTCTGGGGGCCTGGGCCAACGTCCTGACTTTC. Encoded protein: CASSLGAWANVLTF.